This TCR beta chain was identified during a study of circulating tumor DNA in untreated peripheral T-cell lymphoma. Study-level findings and limits: Baseline tissues yielded around 86% and baseline serum roughly 70% tumor-specific clonotype detection.

With respect to this clone: No antigen is known for it. The junction departs from germline at one end; a sequencing error may be responsible.

Germline CDR1 reads MNHGY; CDR2 reads SAAAGT. The CDR3 runs to 15 residues. Repertoires were generated with immunoSEQ multiplex PCR, while TCRdb's copy carries only in-frame clones and drops some. The sample yields 7,000 or so clones, 77% seen once. Before treatment, baseline tumor tissue was collected for sequencing. Sequenced material: tumor tissue. The clonotype was recovered from a human donor with peripheral T-cell lymphoma. This chain connects TRBV6-8 to TRBJ1-6; TRBD1 agrees at 7 bases. DNA for the CDR3: TGTGCCAGCAGTTGGCCGACAGGGTGGAATTCACTCCTCCACTTT. Protein: CASSWPTGWNSLLHF.